One and the same sample provided the 4 T cell receptor beta chains below, sequenced in a study of T cell responses to AZD1222 COVID-19 vaccine. Here immunoSEQ multiplex PCR was the method, and the copy in TCRdb shows in-frame clones only, minus some. The table lists 90,000 to 100,000 clones, around nine tenths of them singletons, with roughly an eighth in the top ten. The specimen was peripheral blood, collected 28 days after the second AZD1222 dose. The source is an adult who received the AZD1222 COVID-19 vaccine.

The chain couples TRBV4-3 to TRBJ1-2; 7 bases are a match to TRBD1. The germline V gene has CDR1 LGHNA and CDR2 YSLEER. This CDR3 is 16 amino acids long. Unmatched junction bases numbered 10, after V lost 1 base and J lost 5 bases. The chain's CDR3 is CASSQGLGTDGYGYTF. CDR3 bases: TGCGCCAGCAGCCAAGGTCTGGGGACAGACGGATATGGCTACACCTTC.

The chain employs TRBV11-2 and TRBJ1-1; no definite D call. V lost 5 bases and J 11 bases, leaving 12 bases between the germline ends. The CDR3 covers 11 residues. Germline V gives CDR1 SGHAT, CDR2 FQNNGV. The CDR3 nucleotides read TGTGCCAGCAGCCAGCTGATTTGGGCTTTCTTT. The encoded protein is CASSQLIWAFF.

The genes are TRBV9 and TRBJ2-3; D not certain. The CDR3 contains 17 residues. V was clipped by 0 bases and J by 2 bases, with 16 bases between them. Germline lookup yields CDR1 SGDLS and CDR2 YYNGEE. In DNA form, the CDR3 reads TGTGCCAGCAGCGTAGACGTAGGGTTCGACCTCACAGATACGCAGTATTTT. This sequence encodes CASSVDVGFDLTDTQYF.

The chain links TRBV5-4 to TRBJ2-7, with D perhaps matching TRBD1 (6 bases). CDR3 length: 13 amino acids. Trimming stripped 3 bases from V and 4 bases from J, with 11 bases between. CDR1 is SGHNT, CDR2 YYREEE, per germline (reference sequence). This chain's CDR3 is CASSSDTGYEQYF. In nucleotides, the CDR3 is TGTGCCAGCAGCTCGGATACAGGGTACGAGCAGTACTTC.